This entry describes one TCR beta chain. Original processing methods: Amplification from reference gene primers served as the basis for estimated nucleated cell counts. Using immunoSEQ multiplex PCR, the repertoire was profiled, and TCRdb retains in-frame clones only, with some absent. Clone size and V and J calls were adopted from that table, with D and trimming inferred from the DNA. Altogether over 120,000 clones are present, over 65% being singletons, with the ten largest covering about 5%. This sample is drawn from a study of blood T cell repertoires in COVID-19. Study-level background: T cells, B-cell-depleted T cells, or PBMCs supplied cDNA or gDNA.

The junction had 8 bases not matched to a gene; V was cut back by 2 bases and J by 6 bases. Looked up from germline, CDR1 is SGHVS and CDR2 is FQNEAQ. The CDR3 runs 17 residues. The origin of this receptor is a human donor in a cohort sampled during active COVID-19. J is TRBJ2-1 and V is TRBV7-8; 12 nucleotides align to TRBD1. The sample was peripheral blood. CDR3 bases: TGTGCCAGCAGCTTAAGGACGCCGGGACAGGGGGCCAATGAGCAGTTCTTC. Residues: CASSLRTPGQGANEQFF.